Given below is one TCR beta chain in context. Its antigen is not known. This sample was included in a study of T cells expressing NK-cell markers. General observations from the study: NKG2C+ dominant clonotypes from several donors made up about 1.0-8% of CD8+ T cells. Dominance of the CD3+CD56-NKG2C+ fraction by these clonotypes also held in a handful of donors.

Reprocessing the 5' RACE reads, TCRdb reports a single entry for every CDR3 protein and omits DNA. Recorded for this sample: about 410,000 distinct CDR3 sequences. The sample was blood T cells: a sorted CD56 or NKG2C T cell subset, CD4+ or CD8+ T cells, or bulk PBMC T cells (not recorded which). The sequence derives from a woman aged 50 to 60 in good health.

CDR3 amino acids: CASSLFPQGGVPQPQHF. This chain joins TRBV5-1 and TRBJ1-5; TCRdb gives TRBD1 as the D gene, but with no DNA this cannot be confirmed. The CDR3 is 17 residues long. Germline assignment: CDR1 SGHRS and CDR2 YFSETQ.